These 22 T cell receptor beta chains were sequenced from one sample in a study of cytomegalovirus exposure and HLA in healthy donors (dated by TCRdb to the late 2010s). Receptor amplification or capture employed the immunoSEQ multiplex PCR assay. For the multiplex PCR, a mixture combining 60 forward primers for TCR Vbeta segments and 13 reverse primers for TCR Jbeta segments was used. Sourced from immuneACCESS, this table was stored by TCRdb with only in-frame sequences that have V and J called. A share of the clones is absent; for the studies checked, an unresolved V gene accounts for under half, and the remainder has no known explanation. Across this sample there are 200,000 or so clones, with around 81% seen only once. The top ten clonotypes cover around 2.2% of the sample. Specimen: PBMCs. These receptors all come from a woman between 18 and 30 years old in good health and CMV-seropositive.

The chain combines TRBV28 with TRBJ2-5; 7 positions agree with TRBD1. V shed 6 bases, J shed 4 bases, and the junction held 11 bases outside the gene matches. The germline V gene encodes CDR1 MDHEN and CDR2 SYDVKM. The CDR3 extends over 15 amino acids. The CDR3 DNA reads TGTGCCAGCAGCCCGGCGGCCAAGGGGGCAGAGACCCAGTACTTC. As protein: CASSPAAKGAETQYF.

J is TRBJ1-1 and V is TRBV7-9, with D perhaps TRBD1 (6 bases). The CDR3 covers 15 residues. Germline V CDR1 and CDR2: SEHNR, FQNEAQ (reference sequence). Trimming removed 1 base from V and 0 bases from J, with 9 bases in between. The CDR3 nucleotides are TGTGCCAGCAGCTTAGTTGGGACATTGAACACTGAAGCTTTCTTT. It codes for CASSLVGTLNTEAFF.

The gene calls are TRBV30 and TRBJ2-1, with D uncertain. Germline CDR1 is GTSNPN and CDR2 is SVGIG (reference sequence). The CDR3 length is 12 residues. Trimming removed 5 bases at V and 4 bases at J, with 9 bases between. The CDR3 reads CAWGPEYNEQFF. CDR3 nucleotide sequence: TGTGCCTGGGGGCCGGAATACAATGAGCAGTTCTTC. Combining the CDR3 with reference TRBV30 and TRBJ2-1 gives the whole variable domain SQTIHQWPATLVQPVGSPLSLECTVEGTSNPNLYWYRQAAGRGLQLLFYSVGIGQISSEVPQNLSASRPQDRQFILSSKKLLLSDSGFYLCAWGPEYNEQFFGPGTRLTVL.

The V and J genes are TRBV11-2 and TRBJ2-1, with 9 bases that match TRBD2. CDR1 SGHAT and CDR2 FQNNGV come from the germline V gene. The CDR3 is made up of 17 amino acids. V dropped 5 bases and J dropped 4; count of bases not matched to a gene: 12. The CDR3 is CASSSPRAGGPYNEQFF. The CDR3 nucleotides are TGTGCCAGCAGCAGCCCTCGGGCGGGGGGGCCTTACAATGAGCAGTTCTTC.

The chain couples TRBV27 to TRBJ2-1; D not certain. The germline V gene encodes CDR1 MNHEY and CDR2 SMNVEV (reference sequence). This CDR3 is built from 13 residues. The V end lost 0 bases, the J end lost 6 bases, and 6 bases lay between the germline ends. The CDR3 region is CASSLSQSNEQFF. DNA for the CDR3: TGTGCCAGCAGTTTATCGCAGTCCAATGAGCAGTTCTTC.

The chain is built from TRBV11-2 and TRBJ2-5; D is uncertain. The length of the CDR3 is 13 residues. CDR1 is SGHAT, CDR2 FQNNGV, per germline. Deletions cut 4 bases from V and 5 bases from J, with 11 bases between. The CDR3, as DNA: TGTGCCAGCAGCTCCCCCTTGAGGGAGACCCAGTACTTC. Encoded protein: CASSSPLRETQYF.

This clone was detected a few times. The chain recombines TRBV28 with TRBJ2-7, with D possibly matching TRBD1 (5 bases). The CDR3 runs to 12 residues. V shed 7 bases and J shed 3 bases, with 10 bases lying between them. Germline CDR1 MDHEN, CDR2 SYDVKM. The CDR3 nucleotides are TGTGCCAGCAAGGACAACTTCTACGAGCAGTACTTC. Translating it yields CASKDNFYEQYF. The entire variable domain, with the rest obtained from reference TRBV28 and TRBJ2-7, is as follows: DVKVTQSSRYLVKRTGEKVFLECVQDMDHENMFWYRQDPGLGLRLIYFSYDVKMKEKGDIPEGYSVSREKKERFSLILESASTNQTSMYLCASKDNFYEQYFGPGTRLTVT.

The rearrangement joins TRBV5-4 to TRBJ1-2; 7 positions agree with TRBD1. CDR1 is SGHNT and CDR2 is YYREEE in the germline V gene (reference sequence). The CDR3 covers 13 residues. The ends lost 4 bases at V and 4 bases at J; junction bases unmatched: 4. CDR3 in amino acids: CASSRRGAYGYTF. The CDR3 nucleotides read TGTGCCAGCAGCCGCAGGGGGGCCTATGGCTACACCTTC.

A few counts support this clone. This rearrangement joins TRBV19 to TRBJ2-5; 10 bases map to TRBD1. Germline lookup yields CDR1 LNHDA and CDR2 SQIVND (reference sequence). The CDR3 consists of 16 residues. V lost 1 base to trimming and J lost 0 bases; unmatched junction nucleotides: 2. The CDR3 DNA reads TGTGCCAGTAGTATAGGACAGGGGGCGTACCAAGAGACCCAGTACTTC. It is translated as CASSIGQGAYQETQYF.

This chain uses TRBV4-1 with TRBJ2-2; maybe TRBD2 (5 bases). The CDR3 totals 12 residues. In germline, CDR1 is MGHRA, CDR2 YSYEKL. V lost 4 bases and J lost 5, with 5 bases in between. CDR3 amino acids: CASSPGTGELFF. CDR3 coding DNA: TGCGCCAGCAGCCCGGGGACCGGGGAGCTGTTTTTT.

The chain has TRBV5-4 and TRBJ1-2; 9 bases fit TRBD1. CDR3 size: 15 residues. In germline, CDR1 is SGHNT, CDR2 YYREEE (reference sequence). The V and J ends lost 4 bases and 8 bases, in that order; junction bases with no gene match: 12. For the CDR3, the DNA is TGTGCCAGCAGCCCACAACTCAGGACAGGGGACGGCTACACCTTC. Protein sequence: CASSPQLRTGDGYTF.

The CDR3 DNA follows: TGTGCCAGCAGTGAATTTACAGGGAGAAACAATCAGCCCCAGCATTTT. Translating it yields CASSEFTGRNNQPQHF. The chain employs TRBV6-1 and TRBJ1-5; perhaps TRBD1 as D (6 bases). The germline V gene encodes CDR1 MNHNS and CDR2 SASEGT. Trimming left V 2 bases short and J 3 bases short, with 14 bases between. The CDR3 spans 16 residues.

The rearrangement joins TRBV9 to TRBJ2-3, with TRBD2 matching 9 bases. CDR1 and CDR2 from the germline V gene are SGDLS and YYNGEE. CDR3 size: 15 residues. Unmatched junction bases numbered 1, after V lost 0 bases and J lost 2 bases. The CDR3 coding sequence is TGTGCCAGCAGCGTAGGCGGGGGGGACACAGATACGCAGTATTTT. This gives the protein CASSVGGGDTDTQYF.

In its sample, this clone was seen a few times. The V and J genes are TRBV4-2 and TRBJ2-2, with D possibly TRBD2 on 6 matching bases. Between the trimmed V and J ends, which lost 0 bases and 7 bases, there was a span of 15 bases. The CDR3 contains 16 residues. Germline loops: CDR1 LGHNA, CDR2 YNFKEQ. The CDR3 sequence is CASSQDLTGGGGELFF. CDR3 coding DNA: TGTGCCAGCAGCCAAGATCTAACCGGGGGTGGCGGGGAGCTGTTTTTT.

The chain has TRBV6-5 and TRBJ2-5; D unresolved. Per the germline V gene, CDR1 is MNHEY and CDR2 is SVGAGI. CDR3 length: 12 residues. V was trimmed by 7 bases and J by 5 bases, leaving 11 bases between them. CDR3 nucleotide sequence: TGTGCCAGCACTTTGCGGTTTGAGACCCAGTACTTC. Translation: CASTLRFETQYF.

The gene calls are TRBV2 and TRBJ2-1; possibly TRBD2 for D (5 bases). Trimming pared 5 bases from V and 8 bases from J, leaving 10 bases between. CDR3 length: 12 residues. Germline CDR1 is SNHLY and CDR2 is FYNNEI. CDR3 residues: CASSRARDEQFF. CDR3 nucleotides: TGTGCCAGCAGTCGGGCGAGGGATGAGCAGTTCTTC.

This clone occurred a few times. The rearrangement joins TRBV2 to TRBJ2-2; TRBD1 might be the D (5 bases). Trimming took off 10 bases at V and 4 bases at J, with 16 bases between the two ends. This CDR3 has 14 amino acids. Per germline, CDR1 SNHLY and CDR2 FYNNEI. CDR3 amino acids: CAIGAASGTGELFF. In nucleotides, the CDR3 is TGTGCCATAGGGGCGGCCTCGGGCACCGGGGAGCTGTTTTTT. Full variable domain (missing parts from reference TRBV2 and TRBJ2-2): EPEVTQTPSHQVTQMGQEVILRCVPISNHLYFYWYRQILGQKVEFLVSFYNNEISEKSEIFDDQFSVERPDGSNFTLKIRSTKLEDSAMYFCAIGAASGTGELFFGEGSRLTVL.

The DNA for the CDR3 is TGTGCCAGCAGTGCCGACAGGGATGGCTATGGCTACACCTTC. Protein product: CASSADRDGYGYTF. The gene calls are TRBV6-1 and TRBJ1-2, with 7 bases fitting TRBD1. Per the germline V gene, CDR1 is MNHNS and CDR2 is SASEGT. After removal of 4 bases from V and 4 bases from J, the junction contained 6 bases not matched to a gene. The CDR3 is 14 residues long.

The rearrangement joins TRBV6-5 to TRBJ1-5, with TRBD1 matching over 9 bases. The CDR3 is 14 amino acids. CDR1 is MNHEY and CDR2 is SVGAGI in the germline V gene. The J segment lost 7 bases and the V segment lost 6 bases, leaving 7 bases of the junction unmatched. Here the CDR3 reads CASRPGQGFQPQHF. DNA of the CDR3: TGTGCCAGCAGACCGGGACAGGGATTCCAGCCCCAGCATTTT.

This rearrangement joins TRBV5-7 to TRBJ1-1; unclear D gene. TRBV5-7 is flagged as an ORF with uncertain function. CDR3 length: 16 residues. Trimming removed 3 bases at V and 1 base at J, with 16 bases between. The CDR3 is CASSSRLPHKNTEAFF. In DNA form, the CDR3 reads TGTGCCAGCAGCTCCCGACTCCCCCATAAGAACACTGAAGCTTTCTTT.

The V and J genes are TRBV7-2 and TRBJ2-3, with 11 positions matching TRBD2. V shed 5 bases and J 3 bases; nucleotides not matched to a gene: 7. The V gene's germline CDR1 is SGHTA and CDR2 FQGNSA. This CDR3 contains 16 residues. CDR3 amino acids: CASSPLSGGATDTQYF. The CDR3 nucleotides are TGTGCCAGCAGCCCTCTTAGCGGGGGGGCGACAGATACGCAGTATTTT.

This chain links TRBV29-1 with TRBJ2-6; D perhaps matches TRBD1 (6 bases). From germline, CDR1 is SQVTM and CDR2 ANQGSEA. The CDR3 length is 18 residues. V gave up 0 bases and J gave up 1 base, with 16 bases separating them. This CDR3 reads CSVEDRTVVRSGANVLTF. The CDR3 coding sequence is TGCAGCGTTGAAGATCGGACAGTGGTTAGGTCTGGGGCCAACGTCCTGACTTTC. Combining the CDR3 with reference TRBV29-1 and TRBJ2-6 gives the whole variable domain SAVISQKPSRDICQRGTSLTIQCQVDSQVTMMFWYRQQPGQSLTLIATANQGSEATYESGFVIDKFPISRPNLTFSTLTVSNMSPEDSSIYLCSVEDRTVVRSGANVLTFGAGSRLTVL.